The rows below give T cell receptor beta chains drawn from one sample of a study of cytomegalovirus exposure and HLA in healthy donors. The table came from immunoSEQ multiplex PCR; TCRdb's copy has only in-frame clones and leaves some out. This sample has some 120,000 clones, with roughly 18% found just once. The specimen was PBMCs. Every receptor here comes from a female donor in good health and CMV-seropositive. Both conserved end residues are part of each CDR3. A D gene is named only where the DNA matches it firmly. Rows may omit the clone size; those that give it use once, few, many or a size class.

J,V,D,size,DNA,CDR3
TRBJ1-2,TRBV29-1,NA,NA,TGCAGCGTTTGGGCAGGAACTAACTATGGCTACACCTTC,CSVWAGTNYGYTF
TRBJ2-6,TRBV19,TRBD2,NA,TGTGCCAGTAGTCGGACTAGCGGGGCCTCTGGGGCCAACGTCCTGACTTTC,CASSRTSGASGANVLTF
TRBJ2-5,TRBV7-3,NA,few,TGTGCCAGCAGCCCTACAGGGCTCCAAGAGACCCAGTACTTC,CASSPTGLQETQYF
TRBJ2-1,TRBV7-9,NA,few,TGTGCCAGCAGCAACTCTCTGGCGGAGTCCTACAATGAGCAGTTCTTC,CASSNSLAESYNEQFF
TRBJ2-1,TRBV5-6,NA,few,TGTGCCAGCAACTGGATGGCGGATTACAATGAGCAGTTCTTC,CASNWMADYNEQFF
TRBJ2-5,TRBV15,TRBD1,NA,TGTGCCACCAGCAGGCCGGGGACAGCGTATACCCAGTACTTC,CATSRPGTAYTQYF
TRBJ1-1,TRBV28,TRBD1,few,TGTGCCAGCAGTTTATCCTCCGGGACAGGGGCGAACACTGAAGCTTTCTTT,CASSLSSGTGANTEAFF
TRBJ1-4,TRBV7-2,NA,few,TGTGCCAGCAGCTACGGGACTCTTAATGAAAAACTGTTTTTT,CASSYGTLNEKLFF
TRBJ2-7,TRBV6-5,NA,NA,TGTGCCAGCAGTTACCGGGCAGCGGCAGGTTACGAGCAGTACTTC,CASSYRAAAGYEQYF
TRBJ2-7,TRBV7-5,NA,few,TGTGCCAGAAGCTTAGGGATAAGCGGGAGGGTCTTCTTCCTCTACGAGCAGTACTTC,CARSLGISGRVFFLYEQYF
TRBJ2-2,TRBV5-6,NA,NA,TGTGCCAGCAGCTCAATCCTGTACGGGACACCGAACACCGGGGAGCTGTTTTTT,CASSSILYGTPNTGELFF
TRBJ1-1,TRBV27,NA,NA,TGTGCCAGCAGTTTACGGTCAGCAGGAAGTGCTGAAGCTTTCTTT,CASSLRSAGSAEAFF
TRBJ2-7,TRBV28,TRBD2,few,TGTGCCAGCAGTTTGTTGGGCAGCGGGAGCTACGAGCAGTACTTC,CASSLLGSGSYEQYF
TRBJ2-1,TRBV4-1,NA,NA,TGCGCCAGCAGCCACTGGTACAGGGGCGGAGGGTACAATGAGCAGTTCTTC,CASSHWYRGGGYNEQFF
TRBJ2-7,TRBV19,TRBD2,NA,TGTGCCAGTAGTACTCGGACTAGCGGGATTTACGAGCAGTACTTC,CASSTRTSGIYEQYF
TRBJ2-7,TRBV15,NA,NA,TGTGCCACCAGCAGAGAAGCGGGTAGCTCCTACGAGCAGTACTTC,CATSREAGSSYEQYF
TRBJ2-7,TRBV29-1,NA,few,TGCAGCGTCAATTGGGGGACAATTTCCTACGAGCAGTACTTC,CSVNWGTISYEQYF
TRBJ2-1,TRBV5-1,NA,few,TGCGCCAGCAGCTTGGATGTTGGCGCGGGAAGGAGCAATGAGCAGTTCTTC,CASSLDVGAGRSNEQFF
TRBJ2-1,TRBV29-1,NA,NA,TGCAGCGTTGACGGTGCCACGAGAAATGAGCAGTTCTTC,CSVDGATRNEQFF
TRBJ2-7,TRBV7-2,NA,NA,TGTGCCAGCAGCACAGACCCCAAATCCTACGAGCAGTACTTC,CASSTDPKSYEQYF
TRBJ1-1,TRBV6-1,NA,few,TGTGCCAGCAGTGACCGACAGAGCCTAAACACTGAAGCTTTCTTT,CASSDRQSLNTEAFF
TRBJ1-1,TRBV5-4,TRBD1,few,TGTGCCAGCAGCGGACAGGGGGCGCGAACTGAAGCTTTCTTT,CASSGQGARTEAFF
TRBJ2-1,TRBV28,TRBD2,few,TGTGCCAGCAGACTAGCGGCAGGAGGTGAGCAGTTCTTC,CASRLAAGGEQFF
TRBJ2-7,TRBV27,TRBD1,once,TGTGCCAGCAGTCCCGGACAGGGTTTCAGCGAGCAGTACTTC,CASSPGQGFSEQYF
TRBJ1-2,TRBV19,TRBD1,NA,TGTGCCAGTAGTAGGACAGGGTATGGCTACACCTTC,CASSRTGYGYTF
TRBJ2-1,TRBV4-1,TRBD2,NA,TGCGCCAGCAGCCAAACTCCTTCTCTTGCGGGGGGGATCTACAATGAGCAGTTCTTC,CASSQTPSLAGGIYNEQFF
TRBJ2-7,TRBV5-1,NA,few,TGCGCCAGCAGCCGGGTCTCAGCGAACGAGCAGTACTTC,CASSRVSANEQYF
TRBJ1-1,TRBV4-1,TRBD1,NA,TGCGCCAGCAGCCTTCGGGACAGGGTATCGTCGGAAGCTTTCTTT,CASSLRDRVSSEAFF
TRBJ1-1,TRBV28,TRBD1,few,TGTGCCAGCAGTTTATGGGGGACAGGGTCGGTCACTGAAGCTTTCTTT,CASSLWGTGSVTEAFF
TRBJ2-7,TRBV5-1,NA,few,TGCGCCAGCAGCGTTTTACAGGGTGGGTACGAGCAGTACTTC,CASSVLQGGYEQYF
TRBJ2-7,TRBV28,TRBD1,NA,TGTGCCAGCAGTCCAAGGGGACAGAGCTCCTACGAGCAGTACTTC,CASSPRGQSSYEQYF
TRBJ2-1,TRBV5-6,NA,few,TGTGCCAGCAGCTTAACGGCGGGAGACAGGGGTGAGCAGTTCTTC,CASSLTAGDRGEQFF
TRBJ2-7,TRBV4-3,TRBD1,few,TGCGCCAGCAGCCAAGAATCCGGGACAGGGGATCTTGTCGAGCAGTACTTC,CASSQESGTGDLVEQYF
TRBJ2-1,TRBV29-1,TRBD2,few,TGCAGCGTTGTGGGGCTAGCGGGCGGGTCATACAATGAGCAGTTCTTC,CSVVGLAGGSYNEQFF
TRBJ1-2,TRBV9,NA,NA,TGTGCCAGCAGCGTAGGACCCGGAGCTAACTATGGCTACACCTTC,CASSVGPGANYGYTF
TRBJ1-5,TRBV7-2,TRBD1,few,TGTGCCAGCAGCGTGGACAGGGGCAATCAGCCCCAGCATTTT,CASSVDRGNQPQHF
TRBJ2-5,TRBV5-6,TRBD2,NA,TGTGCCAGCAGCTTGGGGGCTAGCGGGGATCAAGAGACCCAGTACTTC,CASSLGASGDQETQYF
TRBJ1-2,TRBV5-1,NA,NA,TGCGCCAGCAGCTTGGGCGGCTATGGCTACACCTTC,CASSLGGYGYTF
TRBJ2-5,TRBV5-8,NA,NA,TGTGCCAGCAGCTTAGAAACAGCCCAAGAGACCCAGTACTTC,CASSLETAQETQYF
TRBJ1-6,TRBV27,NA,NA,TGTGCCAGCAGTTCACGACCGGGGATTTCACCCCTCCACTTT,CASSSRPGISPLHF
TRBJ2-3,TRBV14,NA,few,TGTGCCAGCAGTTTTGAGAAGGGGTTTAGCACAGATACGCAGTATTTT,CASSFEKGFSTDTQYF
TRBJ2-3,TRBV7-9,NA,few,TGTGCCAGCAGCCCCCGGCGGGGCGAAGATACGCAGTATTTT,CASSPRRGEDTQYF
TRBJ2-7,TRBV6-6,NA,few,TGTGCCAGCAGTTACTCGAAGGGACAAATCTCCTACGAGCAGTACTTC,CASSYSKGQISYEQYF
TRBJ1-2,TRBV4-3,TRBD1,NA,TGCGCCAGCAGCCTCGACAGGGGCCATGGCTACACCTTC,CASSLDRGHGYTF
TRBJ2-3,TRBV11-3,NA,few,TGTGCCAGCAGCCGACTAGGGCACGACACAGATACGCAGTATTTT,CASSRLGHDTDTQYF
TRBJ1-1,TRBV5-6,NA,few,TGTGCCAGCAGCCCCAGGACAGTGAACACTGAAGCTTTCTTT,CASSPRTVNTEAFF
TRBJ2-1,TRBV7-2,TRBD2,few,TGTGCCAGCAGCTTCGGCCGGCGGGGGGGCGGAAACTCCTACAATGAGCAGTTCTTC,CASSFGRRGGGNSYNEQFF
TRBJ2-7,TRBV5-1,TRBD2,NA,TGCGCCAGCAGCTTGGCTCTAGCGGGAGGGCCTTACGAGCAGTACTTC,CASSLALAGGPYEQYF
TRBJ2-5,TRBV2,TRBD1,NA,TGTGCCAGCACCCTTCGGACAGGGCAGGAGACCCAGTACTTC,CASTLRTGQETQYF
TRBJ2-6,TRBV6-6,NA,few,TGTGCCAGCAGTTACCAAACACGAGGGGCCAACGTCCTGACTTTC,CASSYQTRGANVLTF
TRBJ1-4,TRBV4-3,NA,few,TGCGCCAGCAGCCAAGATAGATCCGGGAGCACAGAAAAACTGTTTTTT,CASSQDRSGSTEKLFF
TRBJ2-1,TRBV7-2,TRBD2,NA,TGTGCCAGCAGCTCCGGCGGGGGGGGTGAGCAGTTCTTC,CASSSGGGGEQFF